This T cell receptor beta chain was retrieved from a study of shared clonotypes between healthy human individuals. With respect to this clone: Other DNA sequences in this sample translate to the same CDR3.

The DNA input per sorted-subset replicate PCR was approximately 210 ng, corresponding to some 27,000 T cell genomes. Only in-frame clones appear in the TCRdb table, and some are missing; sequencing was by immunoSEQ multiplex PCR. The sample contains about 2.2 million clones, around 93% of which appear only once. CDR1 and CDR2 from the germline V gene are MNHNS and SASEGT. The CDR3 is 13 residues long. Trimming cost V 6 bases and J 2 bases, with 11 bases left between them. Naive CD8 cells comprised CD45RO-negative, CCR7-positively selected cells, excluding terminally differentiated effector memory CD45RA+ cells.

The TCR was taken from a man between 18 and 29 years old in good health. Some clones in this sample may be carry-over from other donors' samples. The rearrangement uses TRBV6-1 and TRBJ2-7, with D perhaps matching TRBD1 or TRBD2 (5 bases each). The sequenced sample consisted of naive CD8+ T cells from PBMCs. The CDR3 spells CASRGTVAYEQYF. The CDR3 region has the DNA TGTGCCAGCAGGGGGACGGTAGCCTACGAGCAGTACTTC.